The 25 T cell receptor beta chains given below trace back to one sample, sequenced in a study of blood T cell repertoires in COVID-19. Method: immunoSEQ multiplex PCR; TCRdb's copy keeps in-frame clones and lacks some. The data hold some 300,000 clones, with around 92% observed a single time. The specimen was PBMCs or T cells enriched from blood (not recorded which). All receptors come from a woman under 40 who had recovered from COVID-19.

A single count supports this clone. This chain links TRBV19 with TRBJ2-1, with D possibly matching TRBD2 (6 bases). The length of the CDR3 is 18 residues. V lost 5 bases, J lost 0 bases, and 20 bases lay in between. The V gene's germline CDR1 is LNHDA and CDR2 SQIVND (reference sequence). The DNA of the CDR3 is TGTGCCAGTAGTCCCGAGCGGGCTAGCGACGACTCCTACAATGAGCAGTTCTTC. It codes for CASSPERASDDSYNEQFF.

The chain joins TRBV10-3 to TRBJ2-2; D is uncertain. Trimming removed 0 bases from V and 0 bases from J, with 11 bases in between. The CDR3 runs 17 residues. Germline V CDR1 and CDR2: ENHRY, SYGVKD. CDR3 DNA sequence: TGTGCCATCAGTGAGTCTGCCGGGTCTACGAACACCGGGGAGCTGTTTTTT. Amino acid sequence: CAISESAGSTNTGELFF.

The chain couples TRBV28 to TRBJ2-7, with TRBD2 identical over 9 bases. Per the germline V gene, CDR1 is MDHEN and CDR2 is SYDVKM. The CDR3 has 15 residues. Germline trimming cut 11 bases from V and 3 bases from J; bases unmatched to any gene: 14. For the CDR3, the DNA is TGTGCCGCCTCATCTAGCGGGATTGACTTCTACGAGCAGTACTTC. This translates into CAASSSGIDFYEQYF.

This chain connects TRBV7-6 to TRBJ1-1, with a weak D call TRBD1 (6 bases). The CDR3 is 17 amino acids. The V end lost 4 bases, the J end lost 4 bases, and 22 bases lay between the germline ends. Germline-derived CDR1 and CDR2 are SGHVS and FNYEAQ. The CDR3 loop reads CASSSTAADRWITEAFF. DNA of the CDR3: TGTGCCAGCAGCTCAACGGCCGCTGACAGGTGGATCACTGAAGCTTTCTTT.

V is TRBV19 and J is TRBJ1-1; 9 bases are a match to TRBD1. The CDR3 covers 15 residues. Germline CDR1 is LNHDA and CDR2 is SQIVND (reference sequence). The V gene end was trimmed by 6 bases and the J gene end by 0 bases; junction bases not matched to a gene: 5. CDR3 protein: CASSGQGNMNTEAFF. The CDR3 DNA reads TGTGCCAGTAGCGGACAGGGGAACATGAACACTGAAGCTTTCTTT.

The genes are TRBV7-9 and TRBJ1-4; 7 bases fit TRBD1. V gave up 6 bases and J gave up 8 bases; unmatched junction bases: 15. The CDR3 totals 16 residues. Germline V CDR1 and CDR2: SEHNR, FQNEAQ (reference sequence). The CDR3 sequence is CASRSTSGTEAEKLFF. DNA for the CDR3: TGTGCCAGCAGATCGACGTCCGGGACAGAAGCAGAAAAACTGTTTTTT.

The genes are TRBV9 and TRBJ2-1; TRBD2 matches 11 bases. With V trimmed by 4 bases and J by 3 bases, 6 bases remained unmatched. Germline CDR1 reads SGDLS; CDR2 reads YYNGEE. This CDR3 has 16 residues. Written as DNA, the CDR3 is TGTGCCAGCAGCCGGGGACTAGCGGTGCGCTACAATGAGCAGTTCTTC. Protein product: CASSRGLAVRYNEQFF.

This chain connects TRBV10-3 to TRBJ2-5; D might be TRBD1 (6 bases). The CDR3 contains 12 residues. The V end lost 9 bases, the J end lost 2 bases, and 10 bases lay between the germline ends. The V gene's germline CDR1 is ENHRY and CDR2 SYGVKD. The CDR3 protein is CAIGTNQETQYF. The CDR3 nucleotides are TGTGCCATAGGGACAAATCAAGAGACCCAGTACTTC.

The J gene is TRBJ2-1, the V gene TRBV27, with 11 positions matching TRBD1. CDR1 is MNHEY, CDR2 SMNVEV, per germline (reference sequence). This CDR3 comprises 16 residues. Germline trimming cut 6 bases from V and 8 bases from J; bases unmatched to any gene: 12. The CDR3 protein is CASSRAPGQGDHEQFF. DNA for the CDR3: TGTGCCAGCAGCCGAGCCCCGGGACAGGGGGATCATGAGCAGTTCTTC.

This clone was recorded only once. J is TRBJ2-1 and V is TRBV18, with TRBD2 identical over 11 bases. The V segment lost 2 bases and the J segment 9 bases; nucleotides outside the gene matches: 6. CDR3 size: 15 residues. CDR1 is KGHSH and CDR2 is LQKENI in the germline V gene. The CDR3 protein is CASSPVSGRAGEQFF. As DNA, the CDR3 is TGTGCCAGCTCACCAGTTAGCGGGAGGGCCGGTGAGCAGTTCTTC.

The J gene is TRBJ1-3, the V gene TRBV6-5, with a tentative D call TRBD1 (6 bases). CDR3 size: 16 residues. V was cut by 2 bases and J by 0 bases, with 11 bases left in between. Germline loops: CDR1 MNHEY, CDR2 SVGAGI. CDR3 in DNA: TGTGCCAGCAGTTACCGGGACACCTACTCTGGAAACACCATATATTTT. This sequence encodes CASSYRDTYSGNTIYF.

This chain links TRBV9 with TRBJ1-3, with D tentatively TRBD1 (5 bases). There are 15 residues in the CDR3. CDR1 is SGDLS and CDR2 is YYNGEE in the germline V gene. Trimming cost V 3 bases and J 1 base, with 11 bases left between them. CDR3 amino acids: CASSETPGSGNTIYF. The DNA for the CDR3 is TGTGCCAGCAGCGAGACTCCAGGGTCTGGAAACACCATATATTTT.

This clone came up once. The rearrangement links TRBV7-9 to TRBJ1-4, with 10 positions matching TRBD1. The CDR3 is 15 residues long. The ends lost 5 bases at V and 6 bases at J; junction bases unmatched: 6. Germline V gives CDR1 SEHNR, CDR2 FQNEAQ (reference sequence). As DNA, the CDR3 is TGTGCCAGCAGCGAAGGGACAGGGGCTGATGAAAAACTGTTTTTT. Amino acids: CASSEGTGADEKLFF.

The chain links TRBV2 to TRBJ2-6; D possibly corresponds to TRBD1 (5 bases). In germline, CDR1 is SNHLY, CDR2 FYNNEI. The CDR3 is 16 residues long. Trimming removed 2 bases at V and 0 bases at J, with 8 bases between. The CDR3 DNA sequence: TGTGCCAGCAGTGAACAGGGTAGCTCTGGGGCCAACGTCCTGACTTTC. Amino acid sequence: CASSEQGSSGANVLTF.

The V gene is TRBV7-9, the J gene TRBJ2-1, with TRBD2 identical over 9 bases. The CDR3 runs 16 residues. Trimming removed 1 base from V and 8 bases from J; junction bases left unmatched: 9. Germline lookup yields CDR1 SEHNR and CDR2 FQNEAQ (reference sequence). CDR3 loop: CASSLGGTSYSDEQFF. In DNA form, the CDR3 reads TGTGCCAGCAGCTTAGGCGGGACTAGCTATAGCGATGAGCAGTTCTTC.

This rearrangement joins TRBV11-2 to TRBJ2-3, with TRBD2 identical over 7 bases. Looked up from germline, CDR1 is SGHAT and CDR2 is FQNNGV. Trimming cost V 3 bases and J 2 bases; bases outside gene matches: 5. CDR3 size: 15 residues. The CDR3 protein is CASSLTSRSTDTQYF. CDR3 nucleotides: TGTGCCAGCAGCTTGACTAGCCGCTCCACAGATACGCAGTATTTT.

V gene TRBV18 combines with J gene TRBJ1-5, with 9 bases aligning to TRBD1. The germline gives CDR1 KGHSH, CDR2 LQKENI. The CDR3 contains 15 residues. Losses at the gene ends were 3 bases for V and 0 bases for J; bases not matched to a gene: 0. The CDR3 coding sequence is TGTGCCAGCTCACCGGGACAGGGTAGCAATCAGCCCCAGCATTTT. Its protein product is CASSPGQGSNQPQHF.

The chain joins TRBV2 to TRBJ2-1; possible D gene TRBD2, 6 bases. The CDR3 runs 15 residues. In germline, CDR1 is SNHLY, CDR2 FYNNEI. Trimming removed 4 bases at V and 2 bases at J, with 12 bases between. The CDR3 here is CASSAPSEAYNEQFF. In DNA, the CDR3 is TGTGCCAGCAGTGCCCCTAGCGAAGCCTACAATGAGCAGTTCTTC.

The rearrangement links TRBV6-2 or TRBV6-3 to TRBJ2-2; 10 bases line up with TRBD1. The junction had 19 bases not matched to a gene; V was cut back by 2 bases and J by 7 bases. CDR3 length: 20 amino acids. Germline V gene sequence: CDR1 MNHEY, CDR2 SVGEGT. The CDR3 here is CASSYLTGTGDRHGGGELFF. In DNA form, the CDR3 reads TGTGCCAGCAGTTACCTGACCGGGACAGGGGACCGACACGGGGGCGGGGAGCTGTTTTTT.

This chain links TRBV7-2 with TRBJ2-1, with 7 bases aligning to TRBD1. The CDR3 runs to 14 residues. The V gene end was trimmed by 5 bases and the J gene end by 8 bases; junction bases not matched to a gene: 9. In germline, CDR1 is SGHTA, CDR2 FQGNSA. CDR3 amino acids: CASSPNNQGDEQFF. CDR3 nucleotide sequence: TGTGCCAGCAGCCCGAACAACCAGGGGGATGAGCAGTTCTTC.

This chain uses TRBV7-9 with TRBJ2-7; D possibly corresponds to TRBD1 (5 bases). CDR3 length: 14 amino acids. The germline CDR1 and CDR2 sequences are SEHNR and FQNEAQ (reference sequence). Trimming cost V 4 bases and J 2 bases, with 12 bases left between them. The CDR3 loop reads CASSSRQNTYEQYF. The CDR3 bases are TGTGCCAGCAGCTCTCGACAGAATACCTACGAGCAGTACTTC.

The chain recombines TRBV21-1 with TRBJ2-1; the D call in the table, TRBD2, was not verified against the DNA. TRBV21-1 is noted as a pseudogene. The CDR3 has 18 residues. CDR3 DNA: TGTGCCAGCAGCAAAGAGGGGACTGTTTTAAGCTCCTACAATGAGCAGTTCTTC. Protein: CASSKEGTVLSSYNEQFF.

The chain has TRBV4-1 and TRBJ2-1, with 9 nucleotides matching TRBD1. The CDR3 is 20 residues long. CDR1 and CDR2 from the germline V gene are MGHRA and YSYEKL. Trimming cost V 1 base and J 7 bases; bases outside gene matches: 20. The CDR3 nucleotides read TGCGCCAGCAGCCAAGCTGGGACGCCAAGACAGGGGGGGGTGATGAATGAGCAGTTCTTC. Amino acids: CASSQAGTPRQGGVMNEQFF.

This clone appeared once. J is TRBJ2-3 and V is TRBV10-3; 15 positions match TRBD2. Germline V CDR1 and CDR2: ENHRY, SYGVKD. The V gene end was trimmed by 2 bases and the J gene end by 8 bases; junction bases not matched to a gene: 8. This CDR3 has 17 amino acids. The CDR3 sequence is CAISERRTSGGDATQYF. The CDR3, as DNA: TGTGCCATCAGTGAGCGGCGGACTAGCGGGGGGGACGCTACGCAGTATTTT.

The gene calls are TRBV7-8 and TRBJ2-1; D remains ambiguous. Germline-derived CDR1 and CDR2 are SGHVS and FQNEAQ. V was pared by 1 base and J by 6 bases, with 7 bases between. The CDR3 runs 13 residues. The chain's CDR3 is CASSLGPINEQFF. CDR3 bases: TGTGCCAGCAGCTTAGGGCCGATCAATGAGCAGTTCTTC.